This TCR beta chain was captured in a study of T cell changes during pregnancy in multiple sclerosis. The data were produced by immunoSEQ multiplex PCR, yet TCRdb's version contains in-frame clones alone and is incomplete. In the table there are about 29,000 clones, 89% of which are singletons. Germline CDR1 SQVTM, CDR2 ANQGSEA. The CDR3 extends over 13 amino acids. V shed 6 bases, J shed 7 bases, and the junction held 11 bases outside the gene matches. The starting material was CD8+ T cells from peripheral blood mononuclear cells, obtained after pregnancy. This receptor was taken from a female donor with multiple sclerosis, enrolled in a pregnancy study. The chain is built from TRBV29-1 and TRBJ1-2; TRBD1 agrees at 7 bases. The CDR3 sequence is CSVEPTGHCGYTF. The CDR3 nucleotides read TGCAGCGTCGAACCGACAGGGCACTGTGGCTACACCTTC.